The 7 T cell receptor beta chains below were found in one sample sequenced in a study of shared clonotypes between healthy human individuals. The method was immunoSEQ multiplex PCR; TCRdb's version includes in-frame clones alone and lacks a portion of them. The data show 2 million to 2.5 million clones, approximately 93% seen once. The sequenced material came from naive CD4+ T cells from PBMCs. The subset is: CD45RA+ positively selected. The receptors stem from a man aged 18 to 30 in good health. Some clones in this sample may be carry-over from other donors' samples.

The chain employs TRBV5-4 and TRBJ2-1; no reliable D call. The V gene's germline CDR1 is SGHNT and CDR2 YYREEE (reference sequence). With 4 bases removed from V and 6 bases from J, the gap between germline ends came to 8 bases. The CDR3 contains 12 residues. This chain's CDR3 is CASSRMGNEQFF. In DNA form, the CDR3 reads TGTGCCAGCAGCAGGATGGGCAATGAGCAGTTCTTC.

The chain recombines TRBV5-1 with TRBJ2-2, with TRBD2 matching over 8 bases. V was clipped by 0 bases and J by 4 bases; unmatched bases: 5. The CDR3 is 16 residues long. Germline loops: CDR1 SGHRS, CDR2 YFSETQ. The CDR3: CASSLAGLAGTGELFF. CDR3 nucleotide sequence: TGCGCCAGCAGCTTGGCTGGGCTAGCGGGCACCGGGGAGCTGTTTTTT. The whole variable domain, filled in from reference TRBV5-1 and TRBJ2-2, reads KAGVTQTPRYLIKTRGQQVTLSCSPISGHRSVSWYQQTPGQGLQFLFEYFSETQRNKGNFPGRFSGRQFSNSRSEMNVSTLELGDSALYLCASSLAGLAGTGELFFGEGSRLTVL.

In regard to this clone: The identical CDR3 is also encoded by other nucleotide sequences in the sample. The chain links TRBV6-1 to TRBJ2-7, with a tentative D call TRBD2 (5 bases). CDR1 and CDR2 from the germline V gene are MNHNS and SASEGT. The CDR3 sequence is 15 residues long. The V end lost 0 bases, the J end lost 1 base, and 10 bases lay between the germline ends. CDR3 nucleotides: TGTGCCAGCAGTGAAGCGGGAGCGCTTTCCTACGAGCAGTACTTC. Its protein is CASSEAGALSYEQYF.

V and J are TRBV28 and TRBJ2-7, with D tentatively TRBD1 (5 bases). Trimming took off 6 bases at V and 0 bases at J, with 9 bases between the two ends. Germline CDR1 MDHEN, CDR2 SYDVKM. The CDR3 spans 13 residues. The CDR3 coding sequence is TGTGCCAGCAGCCGACAGCCCTCCTACGAGCAGTACTTC. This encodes CASSRQPSYEQYF.

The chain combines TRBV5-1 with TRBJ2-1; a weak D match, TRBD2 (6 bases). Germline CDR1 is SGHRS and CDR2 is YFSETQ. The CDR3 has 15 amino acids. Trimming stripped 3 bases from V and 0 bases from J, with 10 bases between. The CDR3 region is CASSWDFSSYNEQFF. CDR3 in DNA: TGCGCCAGCAGCTGGGACTTCAGCTCCTACAATGAGCAGTTCTTC.

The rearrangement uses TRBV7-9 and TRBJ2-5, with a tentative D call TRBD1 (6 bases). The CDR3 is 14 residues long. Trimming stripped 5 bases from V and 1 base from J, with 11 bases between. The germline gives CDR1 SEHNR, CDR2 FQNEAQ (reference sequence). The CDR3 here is CASSPQTGQETQYF. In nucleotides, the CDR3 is TGTGCCAGCAGCCCCCAGACAGGCCAAGAGACCCAGTACTTC. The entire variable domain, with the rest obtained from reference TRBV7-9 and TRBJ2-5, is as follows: DTGVSQNPRHKITKRGQNVTFRCDPISEHNRLYWYRQTLGQGPEFLTYFQNEAQLEKSRLLSDRFSAERPKGSFSTLEIQRTEQGDSAMYLCASSPQTGQETQYFGPGTRLLVL.

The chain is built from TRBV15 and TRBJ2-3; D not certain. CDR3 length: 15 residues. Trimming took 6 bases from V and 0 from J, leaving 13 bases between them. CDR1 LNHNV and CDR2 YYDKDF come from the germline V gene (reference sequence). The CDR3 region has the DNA TGTGCCACCAGTGCCCAGCGCCCTAGCACAGATACGCAGTATTTT. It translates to CATSAQRPSTDTQYF.